Detailed here is one T cell receptor (beta chain). The data were taken from a study of cytomegalovirus exposure and HLA in healthy donors. CDR1 is LGHNA, CDR2 YNFKEQ, per germline. The CDR3 is made up of 14 amino acids. With 6 bases removed from V and 0 bases from J, the gap between germline ends came to 11 bases. Repertoires were generated with immunoSEQ multiplex PCR, while TCRdb's copy carries only in-frame clones and drops some. The table records approximately 58,000 clones, around nine tenths of them present only once. This rearrangement joins TRBV4-2 to TRBJ1-1; D is unclear. The specimen sequenced was PBMCs. The receptor was derived from a woman aged 25 to 39 in good health and CMV-seronegative. The CDR3 DNA reads TGTGCCAGCAGACCAACCGACTTGAACACTGAAGCTTTCTTT. It codes for CASRPTDLNTEAFF.